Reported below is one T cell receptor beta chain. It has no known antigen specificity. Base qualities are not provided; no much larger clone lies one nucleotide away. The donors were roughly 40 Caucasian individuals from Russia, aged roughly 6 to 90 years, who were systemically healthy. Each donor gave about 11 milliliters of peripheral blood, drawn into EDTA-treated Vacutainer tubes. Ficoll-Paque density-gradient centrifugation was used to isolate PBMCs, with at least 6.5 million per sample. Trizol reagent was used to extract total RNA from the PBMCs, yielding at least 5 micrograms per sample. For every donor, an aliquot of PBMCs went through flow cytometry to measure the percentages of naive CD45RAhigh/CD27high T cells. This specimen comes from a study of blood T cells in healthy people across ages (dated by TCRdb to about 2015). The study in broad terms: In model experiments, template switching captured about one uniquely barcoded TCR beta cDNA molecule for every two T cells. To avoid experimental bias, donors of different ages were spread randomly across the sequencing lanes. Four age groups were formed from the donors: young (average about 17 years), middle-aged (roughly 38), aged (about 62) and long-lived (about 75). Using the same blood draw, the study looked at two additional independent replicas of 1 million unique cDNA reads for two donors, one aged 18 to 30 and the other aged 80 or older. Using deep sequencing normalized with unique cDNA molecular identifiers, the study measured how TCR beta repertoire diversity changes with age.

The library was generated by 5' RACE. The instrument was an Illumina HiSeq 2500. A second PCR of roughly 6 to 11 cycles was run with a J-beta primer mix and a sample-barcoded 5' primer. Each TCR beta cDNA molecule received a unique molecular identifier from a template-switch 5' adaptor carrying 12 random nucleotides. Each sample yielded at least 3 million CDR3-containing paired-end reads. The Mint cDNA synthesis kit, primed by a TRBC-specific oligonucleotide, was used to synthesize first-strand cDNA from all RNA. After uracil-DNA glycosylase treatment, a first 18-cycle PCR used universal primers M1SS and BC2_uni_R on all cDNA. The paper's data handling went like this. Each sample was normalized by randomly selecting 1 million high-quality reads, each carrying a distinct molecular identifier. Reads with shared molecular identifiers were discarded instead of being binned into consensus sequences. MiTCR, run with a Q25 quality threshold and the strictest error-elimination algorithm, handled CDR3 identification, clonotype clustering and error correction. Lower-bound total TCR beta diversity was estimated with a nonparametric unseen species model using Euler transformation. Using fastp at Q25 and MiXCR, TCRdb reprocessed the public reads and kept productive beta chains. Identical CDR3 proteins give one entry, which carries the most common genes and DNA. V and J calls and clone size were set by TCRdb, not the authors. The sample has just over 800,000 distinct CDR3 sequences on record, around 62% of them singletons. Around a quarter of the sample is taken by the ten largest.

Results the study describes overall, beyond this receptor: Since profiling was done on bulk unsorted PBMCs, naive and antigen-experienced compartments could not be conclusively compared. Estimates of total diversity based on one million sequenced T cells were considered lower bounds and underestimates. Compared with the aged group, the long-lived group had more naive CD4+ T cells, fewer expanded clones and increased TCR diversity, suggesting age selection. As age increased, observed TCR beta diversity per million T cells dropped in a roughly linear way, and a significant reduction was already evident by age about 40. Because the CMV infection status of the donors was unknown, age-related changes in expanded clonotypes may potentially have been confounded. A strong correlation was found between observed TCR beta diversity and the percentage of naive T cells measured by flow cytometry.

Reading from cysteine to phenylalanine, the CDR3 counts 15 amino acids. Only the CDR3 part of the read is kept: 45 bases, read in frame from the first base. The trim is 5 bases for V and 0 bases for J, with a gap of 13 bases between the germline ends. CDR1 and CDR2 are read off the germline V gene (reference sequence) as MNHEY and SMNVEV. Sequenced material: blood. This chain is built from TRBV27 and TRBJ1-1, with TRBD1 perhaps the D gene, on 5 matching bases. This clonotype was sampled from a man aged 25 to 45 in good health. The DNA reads TGTGCCAGCAGTGAAGGGGACTACATGAACACTGAAGCTTTCTTT. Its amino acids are CASSEGDYMNTEAFF.